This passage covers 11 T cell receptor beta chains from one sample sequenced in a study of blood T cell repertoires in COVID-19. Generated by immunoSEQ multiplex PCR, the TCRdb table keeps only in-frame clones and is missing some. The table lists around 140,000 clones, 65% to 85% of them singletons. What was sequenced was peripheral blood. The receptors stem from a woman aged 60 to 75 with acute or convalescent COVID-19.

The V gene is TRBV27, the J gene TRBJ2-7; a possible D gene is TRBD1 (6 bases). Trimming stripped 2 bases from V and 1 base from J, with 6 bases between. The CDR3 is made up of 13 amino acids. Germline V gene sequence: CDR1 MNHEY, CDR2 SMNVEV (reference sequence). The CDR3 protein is CASSLTGSYEQYF. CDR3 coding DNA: TGTGCCAGCAGTTTAACAGGGTCCTACGAGCAGTACTTC.

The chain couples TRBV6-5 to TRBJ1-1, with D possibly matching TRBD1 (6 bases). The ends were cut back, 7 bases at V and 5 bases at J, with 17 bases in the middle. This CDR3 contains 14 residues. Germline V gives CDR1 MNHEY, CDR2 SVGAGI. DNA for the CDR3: TGTGCCAGCATGGTGACAGGAATTGGGACTGAAGCTTTCTTT. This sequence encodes CASMVTGIGTEAFF.

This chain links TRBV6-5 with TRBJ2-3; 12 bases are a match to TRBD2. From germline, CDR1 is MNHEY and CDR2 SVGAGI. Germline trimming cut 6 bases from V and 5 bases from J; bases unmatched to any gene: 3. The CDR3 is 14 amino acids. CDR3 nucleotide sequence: TGTGCCAGCAGCCCACTAGCGGGGGGAGATACGCAGTATTTT. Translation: CASSPLAGGDTQYF.

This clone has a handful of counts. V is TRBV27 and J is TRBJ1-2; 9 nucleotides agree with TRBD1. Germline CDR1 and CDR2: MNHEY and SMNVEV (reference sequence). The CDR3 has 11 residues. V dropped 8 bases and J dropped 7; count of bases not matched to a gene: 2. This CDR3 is CASGDRAGYTF. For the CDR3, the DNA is TGTGCCAGCGGGGACAGGGCTGGCTACACCTTC.

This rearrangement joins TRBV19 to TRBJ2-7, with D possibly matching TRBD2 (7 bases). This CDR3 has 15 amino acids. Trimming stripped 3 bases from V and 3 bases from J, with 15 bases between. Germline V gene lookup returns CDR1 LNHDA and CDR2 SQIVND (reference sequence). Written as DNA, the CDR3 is TGTGCCAGTAGTATCATCGGGGGGCCTAACTACGAGCAGTACTTC. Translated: CASSIIGGPNYEQYF.

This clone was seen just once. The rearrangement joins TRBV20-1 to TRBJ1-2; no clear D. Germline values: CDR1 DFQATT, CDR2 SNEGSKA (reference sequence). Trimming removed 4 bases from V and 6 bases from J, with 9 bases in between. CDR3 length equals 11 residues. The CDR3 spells CSATRGDGYTF. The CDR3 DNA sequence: TGCAGTGCTACTCGGGGAGATGGCTACACCTTC.

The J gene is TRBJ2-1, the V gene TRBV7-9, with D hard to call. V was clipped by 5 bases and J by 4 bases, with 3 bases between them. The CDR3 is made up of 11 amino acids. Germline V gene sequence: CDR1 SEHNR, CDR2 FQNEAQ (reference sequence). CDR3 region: CASSPYNEQFF. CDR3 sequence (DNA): TGTGCCAGCAGCCCGTACAATGAGCAGTTCTTC.

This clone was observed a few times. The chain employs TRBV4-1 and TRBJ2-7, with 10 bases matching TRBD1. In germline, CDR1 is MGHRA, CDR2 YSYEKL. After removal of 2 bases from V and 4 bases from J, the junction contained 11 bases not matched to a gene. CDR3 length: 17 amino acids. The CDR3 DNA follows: TGCGCCAGCAGCCAAACATACCGGGACAGGGGACCGTACGAGCAGTACTTC. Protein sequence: CASSQTYRDRGPYEQYF.

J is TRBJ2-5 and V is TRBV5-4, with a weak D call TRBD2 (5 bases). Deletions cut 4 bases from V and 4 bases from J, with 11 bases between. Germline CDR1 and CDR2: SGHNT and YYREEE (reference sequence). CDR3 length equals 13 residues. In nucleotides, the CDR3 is TGTGCCAGCAGCCTCCTGGCGGGAGAGACCCAGTACTTC. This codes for CASSLLAGETQYF.

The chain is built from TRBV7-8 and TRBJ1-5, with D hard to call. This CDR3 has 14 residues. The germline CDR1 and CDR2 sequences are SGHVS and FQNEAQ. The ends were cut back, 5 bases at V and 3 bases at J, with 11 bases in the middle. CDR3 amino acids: CASSPSLANQPQHF. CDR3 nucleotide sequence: TGTGCCAGCAGCCCTTCTTTGGCCAATCAGCCCCAGCATTTT.

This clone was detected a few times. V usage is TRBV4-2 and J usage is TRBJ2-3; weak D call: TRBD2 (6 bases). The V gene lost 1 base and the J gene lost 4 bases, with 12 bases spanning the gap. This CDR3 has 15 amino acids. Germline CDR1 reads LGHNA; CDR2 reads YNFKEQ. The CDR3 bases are TGTGCCAGCAGCCAAGGGGGCGGGGAGGCAGATACGCAGTATTTT. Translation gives CASSQGGGEADTQYF.